The 18 T cell receptor beta chains listed next were all sequenced from one sample in a study of blood T cell repertoires in COVID-19. Using immunoSEQ multiplex PCR, the repertoire was profiled, and TCRdb retains in-frame clones only, with some absent. The sample holds about 140,000 clones; about three quarters are singletons and the top ten take around 3.2%. The sequenced material came from PBMCs or T cells enriched from blood (not recorded which). The receptors were gathered from a woman in her 50s who had recovered from COVID-19.

The chain employs TRBV6-1 and TRBJ2-7; D might be TRBD2 (6 bases). Germline CDR1 reads MNHNS; CDR2 reads SASEGT. CDR3 length: 12 amino acids. Trimming removed 3 bases from V and 5 bases from J, with 8 bases in between. This CDR3 is CASSEGRHEQYF. CDR3 nucleotides: TGTGCCAGCAGTGAGGGGAGGCACGAGCAGTACTTC.

The count of this clone is one. The gene calls are TRBV27 and TRBJ2-2; TRBD2 is a possible D gene (6 bases). With 0 bases removed from V and 5 bases from J, the gap between germline ends came to 10 bases. CDR3 length: 15 residues. CDR1 MNHEY and CDR2 SMNVEV come from the germline V gene (reference sequence). The chain's CDR3 is CASSLSTGLTGELFF. CDR3 DNA: TGTGCCAGCAGTTTATCTACAGGACTAACCGGGGAGCTGTTTTTT.

For the CDR3, the DNA is TGTGCCAGCAGTTTATGGGGGACAGGGAGCCATGGCTACACCTTC. Its translation: CASSLWGTGSHGYTF. This chain connects TRBV27 to TRBJ1-2; TRBD1 matches 9 bases. The CDR3 covers 15 residues. Germline values: CDR1 MNHEY, CDR2 SMNVEV (reference sequence). V lost 1 base and J lost 6; bases outside the gene matches: 6.

The chain uses TRBV27 and TRBJ2-2; 8 bases agree with TRBD1. Trimming at V came to 4 bases and at J to 4 bases, leaving 5 bases not matched to a gene. Germline-derived CDR1 and CDR2 are MNHEY and SMNVEV (reference sequence). The CDR3 extends over 15 amino acids. CDR3 residues: CASSYRTGSTGELFF. The CDR3 nucleotides are TGTGCCAGCAGTTACCGGACAGGGTCCACCGGGGAGCTGTTTTTT.

The table lists this clone with many counts. The CDR3 loop is CASSEAEDRVSPLHF. The CDR3 DNA is TGTGCCAGCAGTGAAGCCGAGGACAGGGTATCACCCCTCCACTTT. The rearrangement links TRBV6-1 to TRBJ1-6; 8 nucleotides agree with TRBD1. J lost 10 bases, V lost 0 bases, and 5 bases had no gene match. The germline V gene has CDR1 MNHNS and CDR2 SASEGT. The CDR3 is made up of 15 amino acids.

The chain carries TRBV5-6 and TRBJ2-3, with a weak D call TRBD2 (5 bases). The germline V gene encodes CDR1 SGHDT and CDR2 YYEEEE. The ends were cut back, 4 bases at V and 0 bases at J, with 9 bases in the middle. The CDR3 extends over 14 amino acids. CDR3 in amino acids: CASSLGLSTDTQYF. The CDR3 DNA reads TGTGCCAGCAGCCTTGGACTGAGCACAGATACGCAGTATTTT.

At least ten counts were recorded for this clone. J is TRBJ1-4 and V is TRBV9, with D possibly being TRBD1 (5 bases). Germline-derived CDR1 and CDR2 are SGDLS and YYNGEE. The germline V and J ends were trimmed by 3 bases and 8 bases, with 14 bases remaining between them. The CDR3 has 14 residues. The CDR3 nucleotides read TGTGCCAGCAGCGCCGGCCCCTCAGGGGAAAAACTGTTTTTT. It encodes CASSAGPSGEKLFF.

V usage is TRBV30 and J usage is TRBJ1-4; 11 bases are shared with TRBD1. From germline, CDR1 is GTSNPN and CDR2 SVGIG (reference sequence). The CDR3 totals 16 residues. V lost 0 bases to trimming and J lost 7 bases; unmatched junction nucleotides: 7. The DNA for the CDR3 is TGTGCCTGGAGTGTCCCGAAAGGGACAGGGGGTGAAAAACTGTTTTTT. The encoded protein is CAWSVPKGTGGEKLFF.

The chain recombines TRBV2 with TRBJ1-5; TRBD1 is a possible D gene (5 bases). CDR3 length equals 14 residues. Trimming shortened V by 6 bases and J by 11 bases, and 20 bases separated the two germline ends. Germline CDR1 reads SNHLY; CDR2 reads FYNNEI. CDR3 in DNA: TGTGCCAGCAGACCACCGGGGGGAAGGTCAGCCCAGCATTTT. Its protein is CASRPPGGRSAQHF.

To note about this clone: The conserved phenylalanine or tryptophan normally closing the CDR3 is absent here, so this likely arose from a read error. The DNA is left out, because the CDR3 cannot be placed on it with certainty; the CDR3 is given as TCRdb lists it. The V call is TRBV19, the J call TRBJ1-1. The CDR3 is 9 amino acids long, termini counted. CDR1 and CDR2 (germline): LNHDA, SQIVND (reference sequence). CDR3 sequence: CASSKGRRR.

The V and J genes are TRBV4-1 and TRBJ2-2, with 9 bases that match TRBD1. The CDR3 contains 16 residues. Germline V gene lookup returns CDR1 MGHRA and CDR2 YSYEKL. The V segment lost 5 bases and the J segment 9 bases; nucleotides outside the gene matches: 13. CDR3 nucleotide sequence: TGCGCCAGCAGCACGGGCGGGGGACAGGGTAGTAGGGAGCTGTTTTTT. Its protein is CASSTGGGQGSRELFF.

The J gene is TRBJ2-7, the V gene TRBV6-5; 10 nucleotides align to TRBD1. The germline CDR1 and CDR2 sequences are MNHEY and SVGAGI. Trimming cost V 10 bases and J 3 bases; bases outside gene matches: 6. The CDR3 is 13 amino acids. The CDR3 DNA follows: TGTGCCACTACCCGGGACAGGGGCTACGAGCAGTACTTC. Its translation is CATTRDRGYEQYF.

The rearrangement joins TRBV28 to TRBJ1-4, with 8 bases matching TRBD1. With V trimmed by 0 bases and J by 5 bases, 11 bases remained unmatched. CDR1 MDHEN and CDR2 SYDVKM come from the germline V gene. This CDR3 has 18 amino acids. CDR3 sequence (DNA): TGTGCCAGCAGTTTATGGGATATAGGGCAGGGGGCGAATGAAAAACTGTTTTTT. Encoded protein: CASSLWDIGQGANEKLFF.

In this sample, this clone turned up once. The chain combines TRBV9 with TRBJ1-2; 7 bases align to TRBD1. The CDR3 contains 15 residues. From germline, CDR1 is SGDLS and CDR2 YYNGEE. V was pared by 0 bases and J by 4 bases, with 6 bases of the junction left unmatched. The CDR3 DNA reads as TGTGCCAGCAGCGTAGAGCCTGGACAGGCCTATGGCTACACCTTC. Protein: CASSVEPGQAYGYTF.

V usage is TRBV2 and J usage is TRBJ1-1; 8 bases align to TRBD1. CDR1 is SNHLY and CDR2 is FYNNEI in the germline V gene. The CDR3 runs to 15 residues. Trimming took 1 base from V and 5 from J; bases not matched to a gene: 6. The CDR3 loop reads CASSEGPGQVTEAFF. The CDR3 coding sequence is TGTGCCAGCAGTGAAGGCCCGGGACAGGTAACTGAAGCTTTCTTT.

This clone has just a few counts. The chain employs TRBV10-3 and TRBJ2-2; a weak D match, TRBD2 (6 bases). The germline V and J ends were trimmed by 7 bases and 1 base, with 10 bases remaining between them. CDR3 length equals 14 residues. Germline-derived CDR1 and CDR2 are ENHRY and SYGVKD. The CDR3 is CAINRGRNTGELFF. In DNA form, the CDR3 reads TGTGCCATCAATCGGGGGAGGAACACCGGGGAGCTGTTTTTT.

The chain recombines TRBV6-6 with TRBJ1-2; D unresolved. There are 13 residues in the CDR3. The germline V gene encodes CDR1 MNHNY and CDR2 SVGAGI (reference sequence). V was trimmed by 7 bases and J by 2 bases, leaving 11 bases between them. In DNA form, the CDR3 reads TGTGCCAGCACCCCGTCTACGAACTATGGCTACACCTTC. It yields the protein CASTPSTNYGYTF.

The rearrangement links TRBV3-1 (or the pseudogene TRBV3-2) to TRBJ2-7; D ambiguous. Between the trimmed V and J ends, which lost 5 bases and 3 bases, there was a span of 5 bases. CDR3 length: 11 residues. Germline V CDR1 and CDR2: LGHDT, YNNKEL (reference sequence). CDR3 in DNA: TGTGCCAGCAGCTCACACTACGAGCAGTACTTC. Translation gives CASSSHYEQYF.